A selection of T cell receptor beta chains follows, all from one sample in a study of control samples from healthy donors and cancer patients. The assay was immunoSEQ multiplex PCR, and TCRdb's table has in-frame clones only and misses some. This sample carries about 160,000 clones, 92% of them seen once, and the ten largest clones take about 0.64%. What was sequenced was blood. The receptor source for this set is a woman aged 25-40 years in good health. CDR3s include the opening cysteine and the closing phenylalanine or tryptophan. Fields, in order: clone size, V gene, J gene, D gene, CDR3 protein, CDR3 DNA. The D gene is left open where the match is weak. Rows may omit the clone size; those that give it use once, few, many or a size class.

clone size: .
V gene: TRBV10-1
J gene: TRBJ2-7
D gene: .
CDR3 protein: CASSDRDEGGHEQYF
CDR3 DNA: TGCGCCAGCAGTGATAGGGATGAGGGAGGCCACGAGCAGTACTTC

clone size: .
V gene: TRBV7-3
J gene: TRBJ2-7
D gene: .
CDR3 protein: CASSLIEGGEQYF
CDR3 DNA: TGTGCCAGCAGCTTAATTGAAGGGGGTGAGCAGTACTTC

clone size: .
V gene: TRBV18
J gene: TRBJ2-3
D gene: .
CDR3 protein: CASSLRDLITDTQYF
CDR3 DNA: TGTGCCAGCTCACTCCGGGACCTTATAACAGATACGCAGTATTTT

clone size: .
V gene: TRBV9
J gene: TRBJ2-1
D gene: TRBD1
CDR3 protein: CASSVTDRDIYNEQFF
CDR3 DNA: TGTGCCAGCAGCGTAACAGACAGGGATATTTACAATGAGCAGTTCTTC

clone size: .
V gene: TRBV6-5
J gene: TRBJ2-7
D gene: TRBD2
CDR3 protein: CASSYSGLAIHEQYF
CDR3 DNA: TGTGCCAGCAGTTACTCCGGACTAGCGATCCACGAGCAGTACTTC

clone size: .
V gene: TRBV3-1/TRBV3-2
J gene: TRBJ2-7
D gene: TRBD1
CDR3 protein: CASSQDGTGLYEQYF
CDR3 DNA: TGTGCCAGCAGCCAAGATGGGACAGGGTTATACGAGCAGTACTTC

clone size: .
V gene: TRBV6-6
J gene: TRBJ2-1
D gene: TRBD2
CDR3 protein: CASTPPGLADNEQFF
CDR3 DNA: TGTGCCAGCACCCCACCGGGACTAGCGGACAATGAGCAGTTCTTC

clone size: .
V gene: TRBV7-9
J gene: TRBJ2-1
D gene: .
CDR3 protein: CASSLSVATLYNEQFF
CDR3 DNA: TGTGCCAGCAGCTTATCGGTAGCGACCTTATACAATGAGCAGTTCTTC

clone size: .
V gene: TRBV6-5
J gene: TRBJ1-1
D gene: .
CDR3 protein: CASSLGGSNTEAFF
CDR3 DNA: TGTGCCAGCAGTCTTGGTGGCTCGAACACTGAAGCTTTCTTT

clone size: .
V gene: TRBV7-9
J gene: TRBJ1-5
D gene: .
CDR3 protein: CASSATDSNQPQHF
CDR3 DNA: TGTGCCAGCAGCGCTACAGATAGCAATCAGCCCCAGCATTTT

clone size: .
V gene: TRBV6-5
J gene: TRBJ2-7
D gene: TRBD2
CDR3 protein: CASSYRRGGKGEQYF
CDR3 DNA: TGTGCCAGCAGTTACCGGCGGGGGGGTAAGGGGGAGCAGTACTTC

clone size: .
V gene: TRBV5-1
J gene: TRBJ1-1
D gene: .
CDR3 protein: CASSLVFRGGNTEAFF
CDR3 DNA: TGCGCCAGCAGCTTGGTGTTCCGGGGCGGGAACACTGAAGCTTTCTTT

clone size: .
V gene: TRBV5-4
J gene: TRBJ2-7
D gene: TRBD2
CDR3 protein: CASSPGGGRDEQYF
CDR3 DNA: TGTGCCAGCAGCCCGGGGGGGGGTCGGGACGAGCAGTACTTC

clone size: .
V gene: TRBV3-1/TRBV3-2
J gene: TRBJ1-5
D gene: .
CDR3 protein: CASSRMGRGQPQHF
CDR3 DNA: TGTGCCAGCAGCCGAATGGGTAGGGGACAGCCCCAGCATTTT

clone size: .
V gene: TRBV9
J gene: TRBJ2-2
D gene: TRBD2
CDR3 protein: CASSVGEEVAGVSRELFF
CDR3 DNA: TGTGCCAGCAGCGTAGGAGAGGAGGTAGCGGGAGTTAGTCGGGAGCTGTTTTTT

clone size: .
V gene: TRBV7-6
J gene: TRBJ1-1
D gene: .
CDR3 protein: CASSLPGTEAFF
CDR3 DNA: TGTGCCAGCAGCTTACCGGGGACTGAAGCTTTCTTT

clone size: .
V gene: TRBV20-1
J gene: TRBJ2-7
D gene: .
CDR3 protein: CSASKGSYEQYF
CDR3 DNA: TGCAGTGCTAGTAAAGGATCCTACGAGCAGTACTTC

clone size: once
V gene: TRBV18
J gene: TRBJ2-5
D gene: TRBD1
CDR3 protein: CASSRSGQYQETQYF
CDR3 DNA: TGTGCCAGCTCACGATCGGGACAGTACCAAGAGACCCAGTACTTC

clone size: .
V gene: TRBV5-1
J gene: TRBJ2-6
D gene: .
CDR3 protein: CASRPDSGANVLTF
CDR3 DNA: TGCGCCAGCCGACCCGACTCTGGGGCCAACGTCCTGACTTTC

clone size: .
V gene: TRBV6-5
J gene: TRBJ1-4
D gene: TRBD1
CDR3 protein: CASRSGTGKKKLFF
CDR3 DNA: TGTGCCAGCAGGTCCGGGACAGGGAAGAAAAAACTGTTTTTT

clone size: .
V gene: TRBV10-1
J gene: TRBJ1-5
D gene: TRBD1
CDR3 protein: CASNTDRANSQPQHF
CDR3 DNA: TGCGCCAGCAACACGGACAGGGCGAATAGTCAGCCCCAGCATTTT

clone size: .
V gene: TRBV12-3/TRBV12-4
J gene: TRBJ1-3
D gene: .
CDR3 protein: CASTPAGNTIYF
CDR3 DNA: TGTGCCAGCACTCCAGCCGGAAACACCATATATTTT

clone size: .
V gene: TRBV6-2/TRBV6-3
J gene: TRBJ2-1
D gene: TRBD2
CDR3 protein: CASSYVSGRNYEQFF
CDR3 DNA: TGTGCCAGCAGTTACGTTAGCGGGAGGAATTATGAGCAGTTCTTC

clone size: .
V gene: TRBV21-1
J gene: TRBJ1-1
D gene: .
CDR3 protein: CASSKHVEVGNTEAFF
CDR3 DNA: TGTGCCAGCAGCAAGCACGTGGAAGTAGGCAACACTGAAGCTTTCTTT

clone size: .
V gene: TRBV19
J gene: TRBJ1-5
D gene: .
CDR3 protein: CASSMVGGGNQPQHF
CDR3 DNA: TGTGCCAGTAGTATGGTGGGGGGGGGCAATCAGCCCCAGCATTTT

clone size: .
V gene: TRBV28
J gene: TRBJ2-3
D gene: .
CDR3 protein: CASSATGDTQYF
CDR3 DNA: TGTGCCAGCAGTGCGACGGGAGATACGCAGTATTTT

clone size: .
V gene: TRBV30
J gene: TRBJ2-5
D gene: .
CDR3 protein: CAWTGRGETQYF
CDR3 DNA: TGTGCCTGGACAGGGCGCGGAGAGACCCAGTACTTC

clone size: few
V gene: TRBV6-5
J gene: TRBJ2-7
D gene: TRBD2
CDR3 protein: CASSQREAYEQYF
CDR3 DNA: TGTGCCAGCAGTCAGCGGGAAGCCTACGAGCAGTACTTC

clone size: .
V gene: TRBV6-5
J gene: TRBJ2-1
D gene: .
CDR3 protein: CASSYSSSVDNEQFF
CDR3 DNA: TGTGCCAGCAGTTACTCTAGTAGCGTGGACAATGAGCAGTTCTTC

clone size: .
V gene: TRBV11-3
J gene: TRBJ2-3
D gene: .
CDR3 protein: CASSRAGVGATDTQYF
CDR3 DNA: TGTGCCAGCAGCCGTGCTGGGGTTGGGGCCACAGATACGCAGTATTTT

clone size: .
V gene: TRBV9
J gene: TRBJ2-3
D gene: .
CDR3 protein: CASSAVLMSTDTQYF
CDR3 DNA: TGTGCCAGCAGCGCGGTCCTAATGAGCACAGATACGCAGTATTTT

clone size: .
V gene: TRBV5-1
J gene: TRBJ2-2
D gene: .
CDR3 protein: CASRRVQNTGELFF
CDR3 DNA: TGCGCCAGCAGAAGGGTGCAGAACACCGGGGAGCTGTTTTTT

clone size: .
V gene: TRBV19
J gene: TRBJ2-1
D gene: TRBD2
CDR3 protein: CASRRTGGPYNEQFF
CDR3 DNA: TGTGCCAGTAGGAGAACGGGAGGGCCCTACAATGAGCAGTTCTTC

clone size: once
V gene: TRBV7-2
J gene: TRBJ2-7
D gene: TRBD2
CDR3 protein: CASSLAGSAGGYEQYF
CDR3 DNA: TGTGCCAGCAGCTTAGCGGGCTCAGCGGGAGGGTACGAGCAGTACTTC

clone size: .
V gene: TRBV5-5
J gene: TRBJ2-2
D gene: .
CDR3 protein: CASSLDGGTGELFF
CDR3 DNA: TGTGCCAGCAGCTTGGATGGGGGGACCGGGGAGCTGTTTTTT

clone size: .
V gene: TRBV9
J gene: TRBJ1-5
D gene: .
CDR3 protein: CASSLQGTSNQPQHF
CDR3 DNA: TGTGCCAGCAGCCTACAGGGAACTAGCAATCAGCCCCAGCATTTT

clone size: .
V gene: TRBV19
J gene: TRBJ1-5
D gene: .
CDR3 protein: CASSIDEGKQPQHF
CDR3 DNA: TGTGCCAGTAGTATAGATGAGGGGAAACAGCCCCAGCATTTT

clone size: .
V gene: TRBV30
J gene: TRBJ2-7
D gene: .
CDR3 protein: CAWATRRTSGRVEQYF
CDR3 DNA: TGTGCCTGGGCAACGAGACGGACATCAGGGCGTGTTGAGCAGTACTTC

clone size: .
V gene: TRBV28
J gene: TRBJ2-7
D gene: TRBD2
CDR3 protein: CASSFLTSGSAYEQYF
CDR3 DNA: TGTGCCAGCAGTTTCCTTACTAGCGGGAGCGCCTACGAGCAGTACTTC

clone size: .
V gene: TRBV19
J gene: TRBJ1-5
D gene: .
CDR3 protein: CASSAQGNSNQPQHF
CDR3 DNA: TGTGCCAGTAGTGCCCAGGGGAATAGCAATCAGCCCCAGCATTTT

clone size: .
V gene: TRBV7-8
J gene: TRBJ2-3
D gene: .
CDR3 protein: CASTRTATSTDTQYF
CDR3 DNA: TGTGCCAGCACCCGGACAGCAACCAGCACAGATACGCAGTATTTT

clone size: .
V gene: TRBV18
J gene: TRBJ2-4
D gene: .
CDR3 protein: CASSPRTEGDIQYF
CDR3 DNA: TGTGCCAGCTCACCCCGGACGGAGGGGGACATTCAGTACTTC

clone size: .
V gene: TRBV5-3
J gene: TRBJ2-1
D gene: TRBD2
CDR3 protein: CARSLPPAGLPYNEQFF
CDR3 DNA: TGTGCCAGAAGCCTGCCCCCAGCGGGACTCCCTTACAATGAGCAGTTCTTC

clone size: .
V gene: TRBV25-1
J gene: TRBJ1-2
D gene: TRBD1
CDR3 protein: CASSLGQDYGYTF
CDR3 DNA: TGTGCCAGCAGCCTCGGACAGGACTATGGCTACACCTTC

clone size: .
V gene: TRBV30
J gene: TRBJ1-4
D gene: .
CDR3 protein: CAWSSVNEKLFF
CDR3 DNA: TGTGCCTGGAGTTCCGTGAATGAAAAACTGTTTTTT

clone size: .
V gene: TRBV14
J gene: TRBJ2-1
D gene: TRBD2
CDR3 protein: CASSQGIQGGNEQFF
CDR3 DNA: TGTGCCAGCAGCCAAGGGATCCAGGGAGGGAATGAGCAGTTCTTC

clone size: .
V gene: TRBV2
J gene: TRBJ1-1
D gene: .
CDR3 protein: CASTLGSNTEAFF
CDR3 DNA: TGTGCCAGCACCCTGGGTTCGAACACTGAAGCCTTCTTT

clone size: .
V gene: TRBV30
J gene: TRBJ2-3
D gene: .
CDR3 protein: CAWTLGDTQYF
CDR3 DNA: TGTGCCTGGACCCTGGGGGATACGCAGTATTTT

clone size: .
V gene: TRBV7-2
J gene: TRBJ1-4
D gene: .
CDR3 protein: CASSLSQTNEKLFF
CDR3 DNA: TGTGCCAGCAGCCTCTCCCAAACTAATGAAAAACTGTTTTTT

clone size: .
V gene: TRBV19
J gene: TRBJ1-4
D gene: .
CDR3 protein: CASSIGEKLFF
CDR3 DNA: TGTGCCAGTAGTATTGGCGAAAAACTGTTTTTT

clone size: .
V gene: TRBV11-2
J gene: TRBJ2-7
D gene: TRBD1
CDR3 protein: CASSLDRGATYEQYF
CDR3 DNA: TGTGCCAGCAGCCTAGACAGGGGAGCTACCTACGAGCAGTACTTC

clone size: .
V gene: TRBV11-2
J gene: TRBJ2-7
D gene: .
CDR3 protein: CASRALGVHEQYF
CDR3 DNA: TGTGCCAGCAGAGCTCTGGGAGTCCACGAGCAGTACTTC